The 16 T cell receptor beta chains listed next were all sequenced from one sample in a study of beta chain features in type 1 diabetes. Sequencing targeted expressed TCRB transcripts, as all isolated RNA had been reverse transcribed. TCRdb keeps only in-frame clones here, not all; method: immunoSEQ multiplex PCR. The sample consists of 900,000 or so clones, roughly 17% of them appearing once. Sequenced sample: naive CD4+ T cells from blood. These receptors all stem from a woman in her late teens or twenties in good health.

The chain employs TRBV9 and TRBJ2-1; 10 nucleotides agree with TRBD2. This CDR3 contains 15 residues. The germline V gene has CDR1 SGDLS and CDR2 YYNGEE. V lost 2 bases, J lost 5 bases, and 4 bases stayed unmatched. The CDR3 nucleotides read TGTGCCAGCAGCGTTCGAGCGGGAGGGGACAATGAGCAGTTCTTC. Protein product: CASSVRAGGDNEQFF.

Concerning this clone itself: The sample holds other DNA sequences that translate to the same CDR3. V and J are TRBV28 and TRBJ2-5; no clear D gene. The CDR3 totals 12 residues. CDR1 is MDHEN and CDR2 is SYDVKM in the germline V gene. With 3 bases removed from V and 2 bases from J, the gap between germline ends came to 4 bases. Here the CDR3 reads CASSFRQETQYF. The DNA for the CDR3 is TGTGCCAGCAGTTTTCGGCAAGAGACCCAGTACTTC.

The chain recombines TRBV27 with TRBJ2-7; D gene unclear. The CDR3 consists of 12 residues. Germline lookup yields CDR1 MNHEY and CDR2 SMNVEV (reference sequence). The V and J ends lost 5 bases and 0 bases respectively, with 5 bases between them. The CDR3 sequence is CASSKGSYEQYF. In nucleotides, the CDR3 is TGTGCCAGCAGTAAGGGCTCCTACGAGCAGTACTTC.

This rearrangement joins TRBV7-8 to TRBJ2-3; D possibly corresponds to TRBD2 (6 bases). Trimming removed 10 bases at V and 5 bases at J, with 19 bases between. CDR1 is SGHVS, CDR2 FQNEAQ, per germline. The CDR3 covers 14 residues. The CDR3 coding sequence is TGTGCCATGAGAACGGAGGGAGAGGAAGATACGCAGTATTTT. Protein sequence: CAMRTEGEEDTQYF.

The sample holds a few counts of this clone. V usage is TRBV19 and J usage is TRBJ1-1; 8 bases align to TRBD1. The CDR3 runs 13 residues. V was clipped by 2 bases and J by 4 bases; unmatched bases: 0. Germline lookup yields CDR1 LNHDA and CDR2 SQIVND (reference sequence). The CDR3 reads CASSITGGTEAFF. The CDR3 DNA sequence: TGTGCCAGTAGTATAACAGGGGGCACTGAAGCTTTCTTT.

The CDR3 region is CASSHATSDMGSEQYF. CDR3 nucleotide sequence: TGTGCCAGCAGCCACGCGACTAGCGATATGGGATCCGAGCAGTACTTC. This chain links TRBV4-2 with TRBJ2-7; 8 bases line up with TRBD2. Looked up from germline, CDR1 is LGHNA and CDR2 is YNFKEQ. The CDR3 has 16 residues. After removal of 3 bases from V and 6 bases from J, the junction contained 13 bases not matched to a gene.

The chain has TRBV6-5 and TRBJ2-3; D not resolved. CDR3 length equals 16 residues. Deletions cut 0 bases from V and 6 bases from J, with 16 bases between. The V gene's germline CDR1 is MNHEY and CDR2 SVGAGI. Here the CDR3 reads CASSYSEKWFGDTQYF. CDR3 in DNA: TGTGCCAGCAGTTACTCTGAGAAGTGGTTCGGGGATACGCAGTATTTT.

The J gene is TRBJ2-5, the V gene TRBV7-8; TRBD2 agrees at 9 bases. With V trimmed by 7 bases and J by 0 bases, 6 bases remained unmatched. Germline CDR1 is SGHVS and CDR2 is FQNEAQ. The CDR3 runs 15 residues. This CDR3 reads CASNEREANQETQYF. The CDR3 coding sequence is TGTGCCAGCAACGAGCGGGAGGCAAACCAAGAGACCCAGTACTTC.

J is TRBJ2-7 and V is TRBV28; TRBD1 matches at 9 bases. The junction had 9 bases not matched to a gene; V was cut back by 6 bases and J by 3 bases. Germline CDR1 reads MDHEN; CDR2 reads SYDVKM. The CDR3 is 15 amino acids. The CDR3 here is CASSVTGGPIYEQYF. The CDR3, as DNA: TGTGCCAGCAGCGTTACAGGGGGCCCCATCTACGAGCAGTACTTC.

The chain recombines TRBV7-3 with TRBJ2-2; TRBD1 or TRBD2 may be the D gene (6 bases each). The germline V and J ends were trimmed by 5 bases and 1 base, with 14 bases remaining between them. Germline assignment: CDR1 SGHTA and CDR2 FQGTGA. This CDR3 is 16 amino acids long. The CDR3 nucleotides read TGTGCCAGCAGCCAGAACGGGGGCTGGAACACCGGGGAGCTGTTTTTT. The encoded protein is CASSQNGGWNTGELFF.

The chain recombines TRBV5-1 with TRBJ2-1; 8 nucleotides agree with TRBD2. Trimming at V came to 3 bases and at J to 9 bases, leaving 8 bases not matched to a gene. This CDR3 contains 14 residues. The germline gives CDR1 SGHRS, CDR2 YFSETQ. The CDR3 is CASSSPAGAAEQFF. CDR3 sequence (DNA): TGCGCCAGCAGCTCCCCAGCGGGAGCGGCTGAGCAGTTCTTC.

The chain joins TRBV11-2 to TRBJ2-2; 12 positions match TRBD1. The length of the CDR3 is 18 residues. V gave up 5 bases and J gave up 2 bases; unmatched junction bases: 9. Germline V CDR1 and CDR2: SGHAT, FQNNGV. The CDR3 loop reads CASSLGSGTGGNTGELFF. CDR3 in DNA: TGTGCCAGCAGCCTTGGTTCCGGGACAGGGGGCAACACCGGGGAGCTGTTTTTT.

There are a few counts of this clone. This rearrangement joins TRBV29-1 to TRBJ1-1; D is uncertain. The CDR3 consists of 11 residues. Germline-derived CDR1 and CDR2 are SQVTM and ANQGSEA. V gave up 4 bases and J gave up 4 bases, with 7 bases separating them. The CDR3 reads CSVVGFTEAFF. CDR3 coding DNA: TGCAGCGTTGTGGGCTTCACTGAAGCTTTCTTT.

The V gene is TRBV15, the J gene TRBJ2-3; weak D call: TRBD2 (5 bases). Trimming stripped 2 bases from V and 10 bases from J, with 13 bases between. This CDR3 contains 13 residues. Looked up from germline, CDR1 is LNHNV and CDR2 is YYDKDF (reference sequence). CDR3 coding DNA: TGTGCCACCAGCAGATGGGCTTGGGAGCCGCAGTATTTT. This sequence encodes CATSRWAWEPQYF.

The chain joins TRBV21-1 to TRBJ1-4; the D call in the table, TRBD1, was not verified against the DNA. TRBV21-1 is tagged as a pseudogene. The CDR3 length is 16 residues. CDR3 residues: CASSKAAGAFNEKLFF. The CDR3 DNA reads TGTGCCAGCAGCAAGGCCGCAGGCGCGTTTAATGAAAAACTGTTTTTT.

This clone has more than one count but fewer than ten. The CDR3 loop is CASSFSGVTITDTQYF. CDR3 DNA: TGTGCCAGCAGCTTTTCTGGCGTTACAATCACAGATACGCAGTATTTT. The V and J genes are TRBV13 and TRBJ2-3; D is unresolved. V lost 3 bases to trimming and J lost 2 bases, with 15 bases between them. The CDR3 length is 16 residues. Germline V lookup: CDR1 PRHDT, CDR2 FYEKMQ (reference sequence).